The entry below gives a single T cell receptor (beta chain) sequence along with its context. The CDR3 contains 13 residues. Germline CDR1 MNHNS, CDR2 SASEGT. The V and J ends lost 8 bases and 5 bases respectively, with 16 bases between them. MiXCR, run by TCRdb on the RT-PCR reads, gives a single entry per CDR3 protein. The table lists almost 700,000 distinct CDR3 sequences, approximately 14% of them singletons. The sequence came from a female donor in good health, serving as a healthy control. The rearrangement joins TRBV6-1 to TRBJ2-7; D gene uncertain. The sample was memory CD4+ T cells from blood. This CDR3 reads CASEDDWSNEQYF. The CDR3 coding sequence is TGTGCCAGCGAGGACGACTGGTCGAACGAGCAGTACTTC.